These T cell receptor beta chains were read from a single sample in a study of multiple sclerosis patients with progressive multifocal leukoencephalopathy. The repertoire was sequenced with immunoSEQ multiplex PCR; TCRdb's copy has only in-frame clones and lacks some. Among some 30,000 clones listed, over 75% were seen once. The sequenced sample was PBMCs. The receptors were gathered from a human donor with multiple sclerosis. The CDR3 runs from the conserved cysteine through the conserved F or W. Each record gives: clone size, V gene, D gene, J gene, CDR3 protein, CDR3 DNA. The D gene is left open where the match is weak. Clone sizes are given selectively: once, few, many, or a class where the clone is expanded.

>once|TRBV7-6|NA|TRBJ1-1
CASSLRWETGSPLNTEAFF
TGTGCCAGCAGCTTACGCTGGGAAACAGGTTCCCCATTGAACACTGAAGCTTTCTTT
>NA|TRBV5-1|NA|TRBJ1-1
CASSLPGTEAFF
TGCGCCAGCAGCTTGCCGGGAACTGAAGCTTTCTTT
>NA|TRBV7-2|NA|TRBJ2-3
CASSSIRGETQYF
TGTGCCAGCAGCTCGATCCGAGGCGAGACGCAGTATTTT
>NA|TRBV7-2|NA|TRBJ2-7
CASSLDRRPQYEQYF
TGTGCCAGCAGCTTAGATCGCCGGCCACAGTACGAGCAGTACTTC
>NA|TRBV6-5|TRBD2|TRBJ2-1
CASSREGDNEQFF
TGTGCCAGCAGCCGGGAGGGGGACAATGAGCAGTTCTTC
>NA|TRBV7-9|TRBD2|TRBJ2-3
CASSSLAATDTQYF
TGTGCCAGCAGCTCACTAGCGGCCACAGATACGCAGTATTTT
>few|TRBV27|NA|TRBJ1-5
CASRPGGGQPQHF
TGTGCCAGCAGACCGGGGGGGGGTCAGCCCCAGCATTTT
>NA|TRBV4-3|TRBD1|TRBJ1-4
CASSQDTGQGDEKLFF
TGCGCCAGCAGCCAAGATACCGGACAGGGGGACGAAAAACTGTTTTTT
>NA|TRBV5-1|TRBD2|TRBJ2-1
CASSPGLAVSSYNEQFF
TGCGCCAGCAGCCCCGGACTAGCGGTTAGCTCCTACAATGAGCAGTTCTTC
>NA|TRBV28|TRBD1|TRBJ1-2
CASSLTGIYGYTF
TGTGCCAGCAGTCTGACAGGGATCTATGGCTACACCTTC
>few|TRBV28|NA|TRBJ2-7
CASRHREGEYF
TGTGCCAGCCGACACAGGGAAGGGGAGTACTTC
>NA|TRBV27|NA|TRBJ1-2
CASSSWDIGGYTF
TGTGCCAGCAGTTCCTGGGACATTGGAGGCTACACCTTC
>NA|TRBV7-9|TRBD2|TRBJ2-2
CASGESGKNTGELFF
TGTGCCAGCGGAGAAAGCGGGAAGAACACCGGGGAGCTGTTTTTT
>NA|TRBV5-8|NA|TRBJ1-2
CASSLVKGSFLTNYGYTF
TGTGCCAGCAGCTTGGTCAAGGGCTCCTTCCTAACTAACTATGGCTACACCTTC
>NA|TRBV5-1|NA|TRBJ1-2
CASSLEPTWDGYTF
TGCGCCAGCAGCTTGGAACCGACATGGGATGGCTACACCTTC
>NA|TRBV5-5|NA|TRBJ1-5
CASSSGTVLGPQHF
TGTGCCAGCAGCTCTGGGACTGTGCTTGGCCCCCAGCATTTT
>NA|TRBV28|TRBD2|TRBJ2-7
CASSLELAGVMFGEQYF
TGTGCCAGCAGTTTAGAGCTAGCGGGAGTTATGTTCGGCGAGCAGTACTTC
>NA|TRBV4-3|TRBD2|TRBJ2-1
CASSQGTSGGGRYNEQFF
TGCGCCAGCAGCCAGGGGACTAGCGGGGGAGGGCGTTACAATGAGCAGTTCTTC
>NA|TRBV18|TRBD1|TRBJ1-2
CASSPLDRENGYTF
TGTGCCAGCTCACCCTTGGACAGGGAAAATGGCTACACCTTC
>NA|TRBV4-3|TRBD1|TRBJ2-1
CASSQGGLRDRVTNEQFF
TGCGCCAGCAGCCAAGGCGGATTAAGGGACAGGGTTACCAATGAGCAGTTCTTC
>once|TRBV10-1|NA|TRBJ2-2
CASSESRGNTGELFF
TGCGCCAGCAGTGAGTCCCGGGGGAACACCGGGGAGCTGTTTTTT
>once|TRBV19|TRBD1|TRBJ1-2
CASRTRTGHYGYTF
TGTGCCAGTAGGACAAGGACAGGGCACTATGGCTACACCTTC
>few|TRBV5-1|NA|TRBJ1-2
CASRGDGALYGYTF
TGCGCCAGCAGGGGGGACGGGGCCCTTTATGGCTACACCTTC
>NA|TRBV4-1|NA|TRBJ2-2
CASSHPYGELFF
TGCGCCAGCAGCCACCCGTACGGGGAGCTGTTTTTT
>NA|TRBV6-5|TRBD1|TRBJ2-7
CASSPQGQGPYEQYF
TGTGCCAGCAGTCCTCAGGGACAGGGTCCCTACGAGCAGTACTTC
>NA|TRBV5-4|NA|TRBJ2-1
CASSPARGNEQFF
TGTGCCAGCAGCCCGGCCCGGGGCAATGAGCAGTTCTTC
>NA|TRBV27|TRBD1|TRBJ1-1
CASRGVGTSGQSNTEAFF
TGTGCCAGCAGAGGTGTAGGAACTTCGGGACAGTCGAACACTGAAGCTTTCTTT
>NA|TRBV28|NA|TRBJ1-5
CASSFGTPSQPQHF
TGTGCCAGCAGTTTTGGGACCCCGAGTCAGCCCCAGCATTTT
>NA|TRBV28|TRBD2|TRBJ2-1
CASSSSGRGYNEQFF
TGTGCCAGCAGCTCTAGCGGGAGGGGTTACAATGAGCAGTTCTTC
>NA|TRBV5-1|TRBD2|TRBJ2-3
CASSLTGGSADTQYF
TGCGCCAGCAGCTTGACGGGAGGGTCCGCAGATACGCAGTATTTT